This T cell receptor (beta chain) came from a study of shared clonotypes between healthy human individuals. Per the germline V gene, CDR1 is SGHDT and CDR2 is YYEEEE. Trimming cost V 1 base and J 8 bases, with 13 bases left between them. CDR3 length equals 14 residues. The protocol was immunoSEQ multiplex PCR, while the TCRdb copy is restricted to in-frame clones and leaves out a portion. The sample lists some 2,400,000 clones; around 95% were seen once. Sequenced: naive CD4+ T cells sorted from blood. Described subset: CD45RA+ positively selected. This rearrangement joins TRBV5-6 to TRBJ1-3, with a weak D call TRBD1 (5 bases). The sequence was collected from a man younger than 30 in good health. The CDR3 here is CASSLRPRVDTIYF. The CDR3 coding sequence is TGTGCCAGCAGCTTGCGCCCCAGGGTAGACACCATATATTTT.